This T cell receptor (beta chain) emerged from a study of blood T cell repertoires in COVID-19. Study summary: Italy, Spain and the United States were the sources of the convalescent and acute COVID-19 samples. Sample material is recorded as cDNA or gDNA derived from T cells, B-cell-depleted T cells, or PBMCs.

The germline V gene has CDR1 SGHAT and CDR2 FQNNGV. This CDR3 contains 17 residues. V lost 3 bases and J lost 2, with 20 bases in between. Assay: immunoSEQ multiplex PCR; the TCRdb copy retains only in-frame clones and omits some. Among about 230,000 clones listed, 86% were seen once. Seattle patients were enrolled while actively infected and followed longitudinally. The V gene is TRBV11-2, the J gene TRBJ2-7, with a possible D match to TRBD2 (6 bases). Sequencing used peripheral blood. The TCR was taken from a man aged 45-65 years with COVID-19, enrolled during active disease. Here the CDR3 reads CASSFTHRRDSTYEQYF. CDR3 DNA sequence: TGTGCCAGCAGCTTCACCCATAGACGGGACTCGACCTACGAGCAGTACTTC.